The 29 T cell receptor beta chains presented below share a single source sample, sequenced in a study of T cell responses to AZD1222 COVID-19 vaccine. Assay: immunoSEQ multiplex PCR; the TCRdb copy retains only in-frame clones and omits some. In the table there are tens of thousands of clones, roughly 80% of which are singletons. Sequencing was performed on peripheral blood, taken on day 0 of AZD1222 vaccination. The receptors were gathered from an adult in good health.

The CDR3, as DNA: TGTGCCAGCAAGAAGGGGGTATACACAGATACGCAGTATTTT. Translating it yields CASKKGVYTDTQYF. The rearrangement joins TRBV2 to TRBJ2-3; maybe TRBD1 (6 bases). This CDR3 region has 14 residues. V dropped 7 bases and J dropped 2 bases, with 13 bases sitting between them. From germline, CDR1 is SNHLY and CDR2 FYNNEI.

CDR3 amino acids: CATGGAVQETQYF. In DNA form, the CDR3 reads TGTGCCACCGGAGGGGCAGTTCAAGAGACCCAGTACTTC. The rearrangement joins TRBV10-3 to TRBJ2-5, with D perhaps TRBD2 (6 bases). V was cut by 10 bases and J by 2 bases, with 14 bases left in between. The CDR3 has 13 residues. Germline CDR1 ENHRY, CDR2 SYGVKD.

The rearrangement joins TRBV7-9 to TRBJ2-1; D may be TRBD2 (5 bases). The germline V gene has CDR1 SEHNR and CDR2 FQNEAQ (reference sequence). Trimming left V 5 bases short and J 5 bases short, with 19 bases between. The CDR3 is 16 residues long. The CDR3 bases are TGTGCCAGCAGCCGCCCTAGAGGCGGGTTCGACAATGAGCAGTTCTTC. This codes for CASSRPRGGFDNEQFF.

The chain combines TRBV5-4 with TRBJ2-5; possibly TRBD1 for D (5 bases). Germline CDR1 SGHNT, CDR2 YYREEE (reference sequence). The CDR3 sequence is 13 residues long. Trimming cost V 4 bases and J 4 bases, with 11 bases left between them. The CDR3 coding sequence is TGTGCCAGCAGCCCGGACACCGGAGAGACCCAGTACTTC. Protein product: CASSPDTGETQYF.

CDR3 loop: CASSLGQSVAGDDEQFF. CDR3 sequence (DNA): TGTGCCAGCAGCTTGGGTCAGTCAGTAGCGGGAGACGATGAGCAGTTCTTC. V usage is TRBV5-4 and J usage is TRBJ2-1; 9 bases are a match to TRBD2. This CDR3 has 17 residues. Per germline, CDR1 SGHNT and CDR2 YYREEE (reference sequence). V lost 0 bases, J lost 8 bases, and 12 bases stayed unmatched.

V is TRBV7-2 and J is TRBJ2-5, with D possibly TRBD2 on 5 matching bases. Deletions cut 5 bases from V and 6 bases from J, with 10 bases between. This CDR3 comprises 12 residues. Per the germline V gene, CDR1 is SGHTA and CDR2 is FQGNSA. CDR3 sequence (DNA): TGTGCCAGCAGCCTCAGCGGAAAGACCCAGTACTTC. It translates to CASSLSGKTQYF.

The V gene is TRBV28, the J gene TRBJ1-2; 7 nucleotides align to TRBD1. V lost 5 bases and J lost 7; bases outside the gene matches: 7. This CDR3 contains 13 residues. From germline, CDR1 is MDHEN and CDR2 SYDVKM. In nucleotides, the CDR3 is TGTGCCAGCAGTCTGACAGGGTTGGTTGGCTACACCTTC. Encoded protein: CASSLTGLVGYTF.

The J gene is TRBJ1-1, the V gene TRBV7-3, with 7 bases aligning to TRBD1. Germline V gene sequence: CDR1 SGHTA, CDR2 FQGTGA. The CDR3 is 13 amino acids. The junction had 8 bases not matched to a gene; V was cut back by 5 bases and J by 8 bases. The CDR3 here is CASSLGQSAEAFF. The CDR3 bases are TGTGCCAGCAGCCTGGGACAGTCCGCCGAAGCTTTCTTT.

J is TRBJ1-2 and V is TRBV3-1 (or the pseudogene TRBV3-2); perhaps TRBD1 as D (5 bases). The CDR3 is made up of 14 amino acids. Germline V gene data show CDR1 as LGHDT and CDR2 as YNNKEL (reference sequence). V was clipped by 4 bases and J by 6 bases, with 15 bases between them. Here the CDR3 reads CASSLKGFPHGYTF. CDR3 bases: TGTGCCAGCAGCCTTAAGGGGTTTCCACATGGCTACACCTTC.

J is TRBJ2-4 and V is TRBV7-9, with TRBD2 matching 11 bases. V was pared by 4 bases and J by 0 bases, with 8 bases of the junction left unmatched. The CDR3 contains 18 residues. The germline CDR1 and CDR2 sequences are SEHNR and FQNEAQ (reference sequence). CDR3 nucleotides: TGTGCCAGCAGCTCCCAACTAGCGGGGGTCCTAGCCAAAAACATTCAGTACTTC. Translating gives CASSSQLAGVLAKNIQYF.

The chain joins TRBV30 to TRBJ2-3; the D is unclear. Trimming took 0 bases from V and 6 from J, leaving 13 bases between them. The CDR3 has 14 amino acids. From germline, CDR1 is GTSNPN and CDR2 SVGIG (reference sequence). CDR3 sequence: CAWSVGGSGDTQYF. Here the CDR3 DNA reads TGTGCCTGGAGTGTGGGTGGTTCCGGGGATACGCAGTATTTT.

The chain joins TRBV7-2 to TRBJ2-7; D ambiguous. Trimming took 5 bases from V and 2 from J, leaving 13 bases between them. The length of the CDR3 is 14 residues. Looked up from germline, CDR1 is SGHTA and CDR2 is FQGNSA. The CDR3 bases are TGTGCCAGCAGCCCTCAGACGGAAACCTACGAGCAGTACTTC. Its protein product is CASSPQTETYEQYF.

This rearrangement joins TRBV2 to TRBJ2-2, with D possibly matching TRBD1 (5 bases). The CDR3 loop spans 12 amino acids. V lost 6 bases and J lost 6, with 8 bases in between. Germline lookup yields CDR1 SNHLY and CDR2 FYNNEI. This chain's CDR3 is CASRPGSGELFF. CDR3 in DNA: TGTGCCAGCAGACCAGGGTCCGGGGAGCTGTTTTTT.

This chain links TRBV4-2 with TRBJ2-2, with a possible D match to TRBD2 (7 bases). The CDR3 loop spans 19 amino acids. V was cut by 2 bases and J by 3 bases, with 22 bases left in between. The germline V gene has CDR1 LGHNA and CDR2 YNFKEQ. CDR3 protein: CASSQYLAGAGPDTGELFF. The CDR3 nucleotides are TGTGCCAGCAGCCAATACTTGGCGGGGGCAGGTCCGGACACCGGGGAGCTGTTTTTT.

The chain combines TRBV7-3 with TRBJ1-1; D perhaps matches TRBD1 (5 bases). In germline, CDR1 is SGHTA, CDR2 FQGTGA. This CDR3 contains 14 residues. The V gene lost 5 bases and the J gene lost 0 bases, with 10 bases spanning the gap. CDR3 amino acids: CASSEQDLNTEAFF. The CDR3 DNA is TGTGCCAGCAGCGAACAGGATCTGAACACTGAAGCTTTCTTT.

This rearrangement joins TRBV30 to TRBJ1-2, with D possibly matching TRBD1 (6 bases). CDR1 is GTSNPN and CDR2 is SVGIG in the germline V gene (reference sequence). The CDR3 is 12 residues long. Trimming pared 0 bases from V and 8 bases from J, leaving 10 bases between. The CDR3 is CAWSVGARGYTF. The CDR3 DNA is TGTGCCTGGAGTGTGGGGGCGCGAGGCTACACCTTC.

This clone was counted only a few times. CDR3 sequence (DNA): TGTGCCAGCAGTCGGGTAGGCCCTGGGCGGGGCTACACCTTC. This codes for CASSRVGPGRGYTF. This chain connects TRBV28 to TRBJ1-2; D is uncertain. The CDR3 runs 14 residues. Per the germline V gene, CDR1 is MDHEN and CDR2 is SYDVKM. Trimming pared 5 bases from V and 8 bases from J, leaving 18 bases between.

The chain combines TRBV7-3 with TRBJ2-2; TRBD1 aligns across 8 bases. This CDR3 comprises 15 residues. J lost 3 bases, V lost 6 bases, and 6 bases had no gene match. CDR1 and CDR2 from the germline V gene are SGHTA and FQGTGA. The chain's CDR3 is CASSRQGRDTGELFF. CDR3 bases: TGTGCCAGCAGTAGACAGGGGCGTGACACCGGGGAGCTGTTTTTT.

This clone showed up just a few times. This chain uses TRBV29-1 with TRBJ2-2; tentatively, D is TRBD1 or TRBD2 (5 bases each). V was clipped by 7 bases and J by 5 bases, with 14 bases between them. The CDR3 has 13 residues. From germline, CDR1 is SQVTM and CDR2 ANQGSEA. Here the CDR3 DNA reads TGCAGCGCCGGGACCACCGGGACCGGGGAGCTGTTTTTT. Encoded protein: CSAGTTGTGELFF.

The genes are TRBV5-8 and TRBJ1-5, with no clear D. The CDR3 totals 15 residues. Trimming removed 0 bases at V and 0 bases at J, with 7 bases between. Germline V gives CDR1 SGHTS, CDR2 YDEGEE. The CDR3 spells CASSLDTYSNQPQHF. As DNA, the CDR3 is TGTGCCAGCAGCTTGGACACTTATAGCAATCAGCCCCAGCATTTT.

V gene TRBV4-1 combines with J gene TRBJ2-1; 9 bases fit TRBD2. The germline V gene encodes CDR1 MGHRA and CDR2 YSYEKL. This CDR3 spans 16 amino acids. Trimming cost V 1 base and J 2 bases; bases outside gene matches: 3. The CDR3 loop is CASSQVSSGAYNEQFF. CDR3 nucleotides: TGCGCCAGCAGCCAAGTCTCTAGCGGGGCCTACAATGAGCAGTTCTTC.

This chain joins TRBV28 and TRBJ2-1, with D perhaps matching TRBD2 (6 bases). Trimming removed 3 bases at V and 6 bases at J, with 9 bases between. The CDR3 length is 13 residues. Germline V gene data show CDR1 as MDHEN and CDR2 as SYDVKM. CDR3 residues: CASSFSGRNEQFF. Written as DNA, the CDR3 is TGTGCCAGCAGTTTTAGCGGTCGCAATGAGCAGTTCTTC.

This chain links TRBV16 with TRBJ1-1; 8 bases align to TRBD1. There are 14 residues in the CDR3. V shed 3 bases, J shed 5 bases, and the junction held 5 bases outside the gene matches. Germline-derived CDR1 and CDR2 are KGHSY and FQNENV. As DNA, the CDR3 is TGTGCCAGCAGCCATAGGACAGGGAAAACTGAAGCTTTCTTT. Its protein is CASSHRTGKTEAFF. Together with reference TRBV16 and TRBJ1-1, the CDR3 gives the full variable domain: GEEVAQTPKHLVRGEGQKAKLYCAPIKGHSYVFWYQQVLKNEFKFLISFQNENVFDETGMPKERFSAKCLPNSPCSLEIQATKLEDSAVYFCASSHRTGKTEAFFGQGTRLTVV.

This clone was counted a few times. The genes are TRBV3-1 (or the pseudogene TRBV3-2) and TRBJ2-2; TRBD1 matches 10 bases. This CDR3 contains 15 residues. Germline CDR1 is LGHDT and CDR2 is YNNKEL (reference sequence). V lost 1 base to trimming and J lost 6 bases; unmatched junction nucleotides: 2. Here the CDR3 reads CASSQGQGAAGELFF. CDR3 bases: TGTGCCAGCAGCCAAGGACAGGGGGCGGCCGGGGAGCTGTTTTTT.

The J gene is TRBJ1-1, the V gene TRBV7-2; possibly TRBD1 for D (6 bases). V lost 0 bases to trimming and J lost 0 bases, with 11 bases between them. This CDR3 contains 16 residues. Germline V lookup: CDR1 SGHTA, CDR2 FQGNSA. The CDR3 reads CASSLAGTRVNTEAFF. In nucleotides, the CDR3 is TGTGCCAGCAGCTTAGCGGGGACAAGGGTGAACACTGAAGCTTTCTTT.

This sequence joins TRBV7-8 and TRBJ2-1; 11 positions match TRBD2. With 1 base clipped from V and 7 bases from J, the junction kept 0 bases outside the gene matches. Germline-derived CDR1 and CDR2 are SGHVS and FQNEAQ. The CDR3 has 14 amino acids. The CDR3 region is CASSLGLAGNEQFF. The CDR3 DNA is TGTGCCAGCAGCTTAGGACTAGCGGGAAATGAGCAGTTCTTC.

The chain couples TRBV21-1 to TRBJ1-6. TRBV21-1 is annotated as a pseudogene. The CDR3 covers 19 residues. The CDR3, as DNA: TGTGCCAGCAGCACCCTAACCGGGACCGAGAGCTCCTATAATTCACCCCTCCACTTT. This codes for CASSTLTGTESSYNSPLHF.

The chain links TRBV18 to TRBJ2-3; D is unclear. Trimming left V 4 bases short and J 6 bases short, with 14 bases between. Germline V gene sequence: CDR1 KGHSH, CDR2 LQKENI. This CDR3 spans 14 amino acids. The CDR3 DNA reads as TGTGCCAGCTCACTCGAACGGGTTGTGGATACGCAGTATTTT. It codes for CASSLERVVDTQYF.

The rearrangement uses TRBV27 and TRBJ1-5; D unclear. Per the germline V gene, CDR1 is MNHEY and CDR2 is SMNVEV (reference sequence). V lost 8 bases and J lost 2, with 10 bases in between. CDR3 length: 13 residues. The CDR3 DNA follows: TGTGCCAGCGCGGGAGCTGGCAATCAGCCCCAGCATTTT. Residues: CASAGAGNQPQHF.